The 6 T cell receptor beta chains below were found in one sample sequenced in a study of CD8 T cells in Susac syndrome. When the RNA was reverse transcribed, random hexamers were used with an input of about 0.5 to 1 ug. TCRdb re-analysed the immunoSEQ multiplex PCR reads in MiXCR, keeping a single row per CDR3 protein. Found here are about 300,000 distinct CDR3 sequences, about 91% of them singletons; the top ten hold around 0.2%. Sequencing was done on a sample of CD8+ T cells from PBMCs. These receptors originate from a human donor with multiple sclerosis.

The DNA for the CDR3 is TGTGCCAGCAGCCGTCGGACAGGTAGCTCCTACAATGAGCAGTTCTTC. It translates to CASSRRTGSSYNEQFF. The V and J genes are TRBV7-8 and TRBJ2-1; 7 nucleotides align to TRBD1. The V gene's germline CDR1 is SGHVS and CDR2 FQNEAQ. V trimming: 5 bases; J trimming: 0 bases; junction bases outside the gene matches: 7. The CDR3 sequence is 16 residues long.

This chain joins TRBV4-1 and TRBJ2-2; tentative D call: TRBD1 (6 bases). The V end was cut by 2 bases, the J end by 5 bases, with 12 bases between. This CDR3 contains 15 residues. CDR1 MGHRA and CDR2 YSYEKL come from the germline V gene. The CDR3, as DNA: TGCGCCAGCAGCCAACCAGGGGATATAACCGGGGAGCTGTTTTTT. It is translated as CASSQPGDITGELFF.

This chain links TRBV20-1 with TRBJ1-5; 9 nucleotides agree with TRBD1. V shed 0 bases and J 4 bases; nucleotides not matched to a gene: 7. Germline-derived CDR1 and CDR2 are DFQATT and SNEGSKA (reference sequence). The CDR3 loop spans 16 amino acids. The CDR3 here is CSARDYFGQGNQPQHF. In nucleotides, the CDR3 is TGCAGTGCTAGAGATTATTTTGGACAGGGGAATCAGCCCCAGCATTTT.

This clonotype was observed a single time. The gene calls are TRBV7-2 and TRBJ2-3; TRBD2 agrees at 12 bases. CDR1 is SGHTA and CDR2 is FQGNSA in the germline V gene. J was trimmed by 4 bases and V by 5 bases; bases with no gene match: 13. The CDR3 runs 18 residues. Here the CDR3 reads CASSPLAGGASRADTQYF. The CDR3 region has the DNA TGTGCCAGCAGCCCACTAGCGGGGGGCGCCTCTCGCGCAGATACGCAGTATTTT.

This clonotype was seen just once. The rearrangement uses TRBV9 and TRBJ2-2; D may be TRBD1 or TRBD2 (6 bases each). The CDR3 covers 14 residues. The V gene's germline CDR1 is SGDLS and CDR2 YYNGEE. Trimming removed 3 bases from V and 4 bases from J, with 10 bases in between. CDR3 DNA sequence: TGTGCCAGCAGCGGAGGGGGAGGCACCGGGGAGCTGTTTTTT. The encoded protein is CASSGGGGTGELFF.

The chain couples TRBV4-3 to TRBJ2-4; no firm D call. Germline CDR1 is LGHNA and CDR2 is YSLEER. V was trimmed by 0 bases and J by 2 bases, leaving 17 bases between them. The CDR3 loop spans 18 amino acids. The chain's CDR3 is CASSQDLLSTGPKNIQYF. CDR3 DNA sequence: TGCGCCAGCAGCCAAGACCTCCTCTCTACGGGCCCCAAAAACATTCAGTACTTC.